This entry is about one T cell receptor (beta chain). This table comes from immunoSEQ multiplex PCR, and its TCRdb copy is limited to in-frame clones, with some not included. The table shows about 340,000 clones, with 80% to 90% occurring only once. V lost 2 bases to trimming and J lost 7 bases; unmatched junction nucleotides: 3. The CDR3 runs to 15 residues. In germline, CDR1 is SGHDN, CDR2 FVKESK. This sample is drawn from a study of blood T cell repertoires in COVID-19. Sequences were obtained from peripheral blood. This TCR was recovered from a man aged 25-45 years with active or convalescent COVID-19. This chain uses TRBV14 with TRBJ1-6; 9 bases fit TRBD1. The CDR3, as DNA: TGTGCCAGCAGCCAACTACAGGGGGCGAATTCACCCCTCCACTTT. It specifies CASSQLQGANSPLHF. Looking up the rest from reference TRBV14 and TRBJ1-6 gives the full variable domain: EAGVTQFPSHSVIEKGQTVTLRCDPISGHDNLYWYRRVMGKEIKFLLHFVKESKQDESGMPNNRFLAERTGGTYSTLKVQPAELEDSGVYFCASSQLQGANSPLHFGNGTRLTVT.